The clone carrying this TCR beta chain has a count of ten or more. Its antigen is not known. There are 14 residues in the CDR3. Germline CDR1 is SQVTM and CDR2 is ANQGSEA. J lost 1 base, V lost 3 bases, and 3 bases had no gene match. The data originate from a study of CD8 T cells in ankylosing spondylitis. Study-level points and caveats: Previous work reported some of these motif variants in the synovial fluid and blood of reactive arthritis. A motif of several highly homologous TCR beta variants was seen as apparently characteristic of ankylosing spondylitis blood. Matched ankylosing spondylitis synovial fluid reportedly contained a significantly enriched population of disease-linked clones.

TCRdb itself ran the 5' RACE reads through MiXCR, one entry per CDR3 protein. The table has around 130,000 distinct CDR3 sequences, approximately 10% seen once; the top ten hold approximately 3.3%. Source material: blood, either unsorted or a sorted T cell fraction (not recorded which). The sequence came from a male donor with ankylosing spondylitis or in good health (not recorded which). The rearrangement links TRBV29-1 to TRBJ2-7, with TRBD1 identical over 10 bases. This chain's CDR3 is CSVERQGASYEQYF. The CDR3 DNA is TGCAGCGTTGAGAGACAGGGGGCGTCCTACGAGCAGTACTTC.